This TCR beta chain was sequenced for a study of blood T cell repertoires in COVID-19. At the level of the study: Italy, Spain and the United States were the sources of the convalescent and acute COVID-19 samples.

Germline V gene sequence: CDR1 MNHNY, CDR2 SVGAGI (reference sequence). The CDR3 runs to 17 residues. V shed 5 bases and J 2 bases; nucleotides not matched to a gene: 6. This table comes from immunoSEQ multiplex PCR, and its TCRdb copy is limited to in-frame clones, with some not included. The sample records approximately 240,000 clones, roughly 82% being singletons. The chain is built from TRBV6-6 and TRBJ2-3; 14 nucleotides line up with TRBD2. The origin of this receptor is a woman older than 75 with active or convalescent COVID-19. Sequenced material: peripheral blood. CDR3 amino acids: CASSLPGLAGDTDTQYF. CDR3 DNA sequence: TGTGCCAGCAGTCTACCGGGACTAGCGGGGGACACAGATACGCAGTATTTT.